A single sample gave rise to the 14 T cell receptor beta chains below, sequenced in a study of CD8+ T cells in alopecia areata. The treatment was: oral pan-JAK inhibitor, 5-10 mg twice daily. It was cDNA, reverse transcribed from extracted RNA, that served as the sequencing template. Assay: immunoSEQ multiplex PCR; the TCRdb copy retains only in-frame clones and omits some. The top ten clones hold around 12% of a sample with 150,000 to 200,000 clones, about 60% of them seen once. The source material was CD8+ T cells sorted from blood, sampled at week 24, from a patient treated with tofacitinib. Source of these receptors: a human donor with alopecia areata.

This clone has a handful of counts. The chain employs TRBV5-4 and TRBJ2-6; D may be TRBD1 (5 bases). Trimming stripped 0 bases from V and 3 bases from J, with 13 bases between. The CDR3 length is 17 residues. Germline V gives CDR1 SGHNT, CDR2 YYREEE (reference sequence). In nucleotides, the CDR3 is TGTGCCAGCAGCTTGGGGCAGGGTGTTTATGGGGCCAACGTCCTGACTTTC. This encodes CASSLGQGVYGANVLTF.

Notes on this clone: One end of the junction does not line up with germline, which may come from a read error. V usage is TRBV27 and J usage is TRBJ1-2; TRBD1 agrees at 9 bases. Germline V gene lookup returns CDR1 MNHEY and CDR2 SMNVEV (reference sequence). The CDR3 totals 16 residues. The CDR3 region is CASSSTWTGDNDGYTF. The DNA of the CDR3 is TGTGCCAGCAGTTCGACGTGGACAGGGGATAACGATGGCTACACCTTC.

The chain links TRBV5-1 to TRBJ1-4; D is unresolved. V shed 0 bases and J shed 8 bases, with 11 bases lying between them. The germline V gene has CDR1 SGHRS and CDR2 YFSETQ. CDR3 size: 14 residues. The CDR3 DNA sequence: TGCGCCAGCAGCTTGGGTCGTCCTCGGGAAAAACTGTTTTTT. It yields the protein CASSLGRPREKLFF. The entire variable domain, with the rest obtained from reference TRBV5-1 and TRBJ1-4, is as follows: KAGVTQTPRYLIKTRGQQVTLSCSPISGHRSVSWYQQTPGQGLQFLFEYFSETQRNKGNFPGRFSGRQFSNSRSEMNVSTLELGDSALYLCASSLGRPREKLFFGSGTQLSVL.

The rearrangement links TRBV7-4 to TRBJ2-3; D is uncertain. CDR3 length equals 13 residues. Trimming pared 9 bases from V and 7 bases from J, leaving 17 bases between. Germline V gives CDR1 SGHVT, CDR2 SQSDAQ. The CDR3 bases are TGTGCCAGGATACGGAAGGTGACCAATACGCAGTATTTT. Its translation is CARIRKVTNTQYF. Using reference TRBV7-4 and TRBJ2-3 for the parts outside the CDR3, the full variable domain is GAGVSQSPRYKVAKRGRDVALRCDSISGHVTLYWYRQTLGQGSEVLTYSQSDAQRDKSGRPSGRFSAERPERSVSTLKIQRTEQGDSAVYLCARIRKVTNTQYFGPGTRLTVL.

The chain combines TRBV2 with TRBJ1-2, with D tentatively TRBD1 (5 bases). This CDR3 has 14 amino acids. Trimming removed 0 bases from V and 1 base from J, with 6 bases in between. Germline V gene data show CDR1 as SNHLY and CDR2 as FYNNEI. CDR3 residues: CASSEAQGNYGYTF. CDR3 coding DNA: TGTGCCAGCAGTGAAGCCCAGGGTAACTATGGCTACACCTTC.

The sample holds a few counts of this clone. This chain links TRBV29-1 with TRBJ2-3, with 11 positions matching TRBD1. CDR1 is SQVTM, CDR2 ANQGSEA, per germline. The V gene end was trimmed by 1 base and the J gene end by 4 bases; junction bases not matched to a gene: 4. The CDR3 has 15 amino acids. Written as DNA, the CDR3 is TGCAGCGTTGAAGCTTGGGGACAGGGGGCAGATACGCAGTATTTT. This codes for CSVEAWGQGADTQYF.

CDR3 nucleotide sequence: TGCGCCAGCAGCTCCAACGGACAGCTACACTATGGCTACACCTTC. Protein sequence: CASSSNGQLHYGYTF. The chain couples TRBV5-1 to TRBJ1-2, with D perhaps matching TRBD1 (6 bases). CDR3 length: 15 amino acids. In germline, CDR1 is SGHRS, CDR2 YFSETQ. The germline V and J ends were trimmed by 3 bases and 3 bases, with 15 bases remaining between them.

The rearrangement links TRBV30 to TRBJ1-2; D call uncertain. V lost 0 bases and J 6 bases, leaving 5 bases between the germline ends. Germline V gene sequence: CDR1 GTSNPN, CDR2 SVGIG (reference sequence). The CDR3 loop spans 11 amino acids. The CDR3 spells CAWSVSDGYTF. CDR3 nucleotide sequence: TGTGCCTGGAGTGTATCAGATGGCTACACCTTC.

The chain recombines TRBV6-5 with TRBJ1-2; TRBD1 is a possible D gene (5 bases). This CDR3 region has 13 residues. The germline gives CDR1 MNHEY, CDR2 SVGAGI. The V end was cut by 6 bases, the J end by 7 bases, with 15 bases between. CDR3 in amino acids: CASRPGRGRGYTF. The CDR3 region has the DNA TGTGCCAGCAGACCCGGGAGGGGACGTGGCTACACCTTC.

This clone was found once. The DNA of the CDR3 is TGTGCCAGCAGCTTGCCCGTCGGAGACGAGCTGTTTTTT. Protein product: CASSLPVGDELFF. The chain joins TRBV5-6 to TRBJ2-2; no reliable D call. Per germline, CDR1 SGHDT and CDR2 YYEEEE. Trimming left V 1 base short and J 11 bases short, with 12 bases between. CDR3 length: 13 residues.

This sequence joins TRBV30 and TRBJ1-2; a weak D match, TRBD1 (5 bases). The CDR3 totals 14 residues. Germline assignment: CDR1 GTSNPN and CDR2 SVGIG (reference sequence). The V gene lost 1 base and the J gene lost 4 bases, with 13 bases spanning the gap. Here the CDR3 reads CAWSGDGEGYGYTF. In nucleotides, the CDR3 is TGTGCCTGGAGTGGGGACGGGGAAGGCTATGGCTACACCTTC.

Remarks on this clone: The same CDR3 can be traced to other DNA sequences in this sample. The J gene is TRBJ1-2, the V gene TRBV9; D is uncertain. The germline V gene encodes CDR1 SGDLS and CDR2 YYNGEE. This CDR3 has 10 amino acids. V lost 5 bases and J lost 8, with 7 bases in between. The CDR3 loop reads CASRGYGYTF. The DNA of the CDR3 is TGTGCCAGCAGAGGGTACGGCTACACCTTC.

This clone was observed a handful of times. The chain employs TRBV2 and TRBJ1-2; D is unclear. This CDR3 contains 13 residues. Trimming cost V 3 bases and J 5 bases, with 10 bases left between them. Per the germline V gene, CDR1 is SNHLY and CDR2 is FYNNEI. CDR3 sequence: CASSERIKYGYTF. CDR3 DNA: TGTGCCAGCAGTGAGAGGATCAAGTATGGCTACACCTTC.

V gene TRBV5-1 combines with J gene TRBJ2-7; D gene uncertain. Germline lookup yields CDR1 SGHRS and CDR2 YFSETQ. This CDR3 contains 12 residues. Trimming cost V 4 bases and J 6 bases, with 11 bases left between them. DNA of the CDR3: TGCGCCAGCAGCCCCCCATCCGCCGAGCAGTACTTC. Its translation: CASSPPSAEQYF.